A selection of T cell receptor beta chains follows, all from one sample in a study of cytomegalovirus exposure and HLA in healthy donors. TCRdb's copy holds only in-frame clones and misses some; the assay was immunoSEQ multiplex PCR. The profile shows 200,000 or so clones, 75% to 80% of them singletons. Sequenced: PBMCs. These receptors came from a woman aged 25 to 39 in good health and CMV-seropositive. Each CDR3 is given with its conserved first and last residue. A D gene is named only where the DNA matches it firmly. Clone size, where shown, is once, few, many, or a class for clones that have expanded.

>TRBV5-6|.|TRBJ2-3|.
TGTGCCAGCAGCCCTGGCGGCGGAGAAACAGATACGCAGTATTTT
CASSPGGGETDTQYF
>TRBV19|TRBD1|TRBJ1-6|.
TGTGCCAGTAGTATTCAAGGGACAGGCACCCCAATGGATTCACCCCTCCACTTT
CASSIQGTGTPMDSPLHF
>TRBV10-2|.|TRBJ2-7|.
TGCGCCAGCAAACCGAGCGGTAACGAGCAGTACTTC
CASKPSGNEQYF
>TRBV10-3|.|TRBJ2-7|.
TGTGCCATCAGTGATTTACTAGCTCACCCCTACGAGCAGTACTTC
CAISDLLAHPYEQYF
>TRBV7-9|TRBD1|TRBJ2-5|.
TGTGCCAGCAGCTTCCCGCAGGGGGCGGCGGAGACCCAGTACTTC
CASSFPQGAAETQYF
>TRBV7-9|.|TRBJ1-4|.
TGTGCCAGCAGCTTAACCCGCGCAACTAATGAAAAACTGTTTTTT
CASSLTRATNEKLFF
>TRBV7-3|TRBD2|TRBJ2-4|.
TGTGCCAGCAGCCCATACGGGACTAGCACTCAGTACTTC
CASSPYGTSTQYF
>TRBV7-7|TRBD1|TRBJ2-1|.
TGTGCCAGCAGCCCTGGGACAGAGTCCTACAATGAGCAGTTCTTC
CASSPGTESYNEQFF
>TRBV11-1|TRBD1|TRBJ2-5|.
TGTGCCAGCTCCCGGGACAGCCAAGAGACCCAGTACTTC
CASSRDSQETQYF
>TRBV6-5|TRBD1|TRBJ2-7|few
TGTGCCACCCGAAGATGGACAGGGGCTACCTACGAGCAGTACTTC
CATRRWTGATYEQYF
>TRBV6-6|.|TRBJ1-6|.
TGTGCCAGCAGTCCGACTCTTTCACCCCTCCACTTT
CASSPTLSPLHF
>TRBV29-1|TRBD1|TRBJ1-1|.
TGCAGCGCCGAGGGACAGGGCAACACTGAAGCTTTCTTT
CSAEGQGNTEAFF
>TRBV9|TRBD2|TRBJ2-3|.
TGTGCCAGCAGCGTTACGTTAGCGGGGGGGCAAGCAGATACGCAGTATTTT
CASSVTLAGGQADTQYF
>TRBV7-8|TRBD2|TRBJ2-1|.
TGTGCCAGCAGCGAGTGGACTAGCGGGGCCTACAATGAGCAGTTCTTC
CASSEWTSGAYNEQFF
>TRBV10-1|TRBD1|TRBJ1-6|.
TGCGCCAGCAACAGGGGCGCCTATAATTCACCCCTCCACTTT
CASNRGAYNSPLHF
>TRBV2|.|TRBJ1-2|few
TGTGCCAGCAAACCCCAGGGTTCCAATAACTATGGCTACACCTTC
CASKPQGSNNYGYTF
>TRBV5-5|.|TRBJ1-5|.
TGTGCCAGCAGCCCCTCGGGGACAAAATATCAGCCCCAGCATTTT
CASSPSGTKYQPQHF
>TRBV7-6|.|TRBJ2-1|.
TGTGCCAGCGGCCCTCGAAGGGAGAGCCGGGGCAATGAGCAGTTCTTC
CASGPRRESRGNEQFF
>TRBV4-1|TRBD1|TRBJ2-2|.
TGCGCCAGCAGCCAAGAATCTACAGGGGGCGCACCCGGGGAGCTGTTTTTT
CASSQESTGGAPGELFF
>TRBV2|TRBD1|TRBJ1-5|.
TGTGCCAGCAGTGGGACAGGGGGAAGTCAGCCCCAGCATTTT
CASSGTGGSQPQHF
>TRBV7-9|.|TRBJ1-6|.
TGTGCCAGCAGCTCCCCCCAGGGGAATTCACCCCTCCACTTT
CASSSPQGNSPLHF
>TRBV21-1|.|TRBJ2-7|.
TGTGCCAGCAGTAACAATAATACTAGCGGGTCTAACTCCTACGAGCAGTACTTC
CASSNNNTSGSNSYEQYF
>TRBV4-3|.|TRBJ1-4|few
TGCGCCAGCAGCCAAGCCGGGACACGGAGTGAAAAACTGTTTTTT
CASSQAGTRSEKLFF
>TRBV29-1|.|TRBJ1-4|.
TGCAGCGTTGTAGTGGGGGGTAATGAAAAACTGTTTTTT
CSVVVGGNEKLFF
>TRBV28|TRBD1|TRBJ1-4|.
TGTGCCAGCAGTTTATTGGGACAGGGTGGTGAAAAACTGTTTTTT
CASSLLGQGGEKLFF
>TRBV6-5|TRBD1|TRBJ1-6|.
TGTGCCGGCGGACAGGGGGCGAGATCACCCCTCCACTTT
CAGGQGARSPLHF
>TRBV28|TRBD1|TRBJ1-4|.
TGTGCCAGCAGTTTGGGGACAGGGAGGTCAGCTAATGAAAAACTGTTTTTT
CASSLGTGRSANEKLFF
>TRBV7-2|.|TRBJ2-3|.
TGTGCCAGCAGCCCCGATCGGCGGGGTATCAGCACAGATACGCAGTATTTT
CASSPDRRGISTDTQYF
>TRBV5-1|.|TRBJ2-2|.
TGCGCCAGCAGCTTGGTGGCGGGAAACACCGGGGAGCTGTTTTTT
CASSLVAGNTGELFF
>TRBV5-4|TRBD1|TRBJ1-3|once
TGTGCCACCGGGACAGGGGTCAGCTCTGGAAACACCATATATTTT
CATGTGVSSGNTIYF
>TRBV11-1|.|TRBJ1-1|.
TGTGCCAGCAGCGCAGGGGATGTGAACACTGAAGCTTTCTTT
CASSAGDVNTEAFF
>TRBV11-2|.|TRBJ2-3|few
TGTGCCAGCAGCTCGGGGGACTTTACCACGCAGTATTTT
CASSSGDFTTQYF
>TRBV27|TRBD1|TRBJ1-4|.
TGTGCCAGCAGACTCGGGACAGTTGCAACTAATGAAAAACTGTTTTTT
CASRLGTVATNEKLFF
>TRBV15|.|TRBJ2-3|.
TGTGCCACCAGGGGAGGCACAGATACGCAGTATTTT
CATRGGTDTQYF
>TRBV7-2|.|TRBJ1-1|.
TGTGCCAGCAGCCTGCGACAGGAGAACACTGAAGCTTTCTTT
CASSLRQENTEAFF
>TRBV5-4|.|TRBJ2-1|few
TGTGCCAGCAGCTCTATCCCATACAATGAGCAGTTCTTC
CASSSIPYNEQFF
>TRBV28|.|TRBJ2-7|.
TGTGCCAGCATCAGGGGGGCGCCGTACGAGCAGTACTTC
CASIRGAPYEQYF
>TRBV7-9|.|TRBJ1-1|.
TGTGCCAGCAGCTTAGCGTGGGAAGTTCGGGTAGGGGACACTGAAGCTTTCTTT
CASSLAWEVRVGDTEAFF
>TRBV5-1|TRBD2|TRBJ2-1|.
TGCGCCAGCAGCTTGCGGCTAGCGGCCAGCTCCTACAATGAGCAGTTCTTC
CASSLRLAASSYNEQFF
>TRBV11-2|.|TRBJ1-1|.
TGTGCCAGCAGCTTATCTCCGGGGAACACTGAAGCTTTCTTT
CASSLSPGNTEAFF